The 3 T cell receptor beta chains reported below all come from one sample, sequenced in a study of regulatory T cells in long-lasting Graves disease. As to time point: newly diagnosed GD, antithyroid drugs for less than 3 months. RNA from PBMCs was the source of the TCR library. Relying on iRepertoire HTBI primers and Arm-PCR of CDR3 regions, the team built TCR beta libraries. TCRdb recomputed calls from the multiplex PCR reads with MiXCR, one row per CDR3 protein. The sample has more than 400,000 distinct CDR3 sequences; around 15% are singletons. The data also belong to a second study, concerning T cells in Graves' hyperthyroidism and ophthalmopathy.

Source: peripheral blood mononuclear cells (PBMCs), taken at new diagnosis, from a patient treated with antithyroid drugs. The receptors derive from a man aged 40-49 years with Graves disease.

This clonotype was counted many times. This chain joins TRBV12-5 and TRBJ2-5, with a tentative D call TRBD2 (6 bases). Trimming left V 4 bases short and J 3 bases short, with 12 bases between. Germline V gene lookup returns CDR1 LGHNT and CDR2 FRNRAP. The CDR3 has 14 amino acids. This CDR3 is CASGSGDWKETQYF. The CDR3 DNA reads as TGTGCTAGTGGTTCCGGGGACTGGAAAGAGACCCAGTACTTC.

The gene calls are TRBV6-9 and TRBJ1-1, with a possible D match to TRBD1 (6 bases). The CDR3 extends over 15 amino acids. CDR1 and CDR2 (germline): MNHGY, SVAAGI. V lost 4 bases to trimming and J lost 0 bases, with 12 bases between them. The CDR3 reads CASSSRQAMNTEAFF. Here the CDR3 DNA reads TGTGCCAGCAGTTCCCGACAGGCTATGAACACTGAAGCTTTCTTT.

This chain links TRBV29-1 with TRBJ2-1; 10 positions agree with TRBD2. CDR3 size: 14 residues. The germline V gene encodes CDR1 SQVTM and CDR2 ANQGSEA. With V trimmed by 6 bases and J by 4 bases, 6 bases remained unmatched. CDR3 loop: CSVAGLAEYNEQFF. For the CDR3, the DNA is TGCAGCGTCGCCGGACTAGCGGAATACAATGAGCAGTTCTTC.